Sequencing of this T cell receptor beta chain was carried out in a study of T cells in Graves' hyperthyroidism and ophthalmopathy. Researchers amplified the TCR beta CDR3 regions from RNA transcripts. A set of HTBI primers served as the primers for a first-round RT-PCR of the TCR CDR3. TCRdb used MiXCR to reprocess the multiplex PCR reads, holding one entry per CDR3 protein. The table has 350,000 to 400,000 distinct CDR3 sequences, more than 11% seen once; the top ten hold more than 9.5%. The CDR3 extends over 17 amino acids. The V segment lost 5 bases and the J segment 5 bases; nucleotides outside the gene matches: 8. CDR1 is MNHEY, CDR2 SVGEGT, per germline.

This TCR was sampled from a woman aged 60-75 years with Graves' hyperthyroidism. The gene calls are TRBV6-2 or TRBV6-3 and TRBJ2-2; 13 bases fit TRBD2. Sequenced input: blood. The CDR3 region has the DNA TGTGCCAGCAGTCAGGGACTAGCGGGATTTTTGACCGGGGAGCTGTTTTTT. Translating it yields CASSQGLAGFLTGELFF.